The 15 T cell receptor beta chains below come from one sample, sequenced in a study of T cells in localized non-small cell lung cancer. Profiling relied on immunoSEQ multiplex PCR, and the TCRdb table lists in-frame clones only, not all of them. Counted here are under 35,000 clones, roughly 90% occurring once; the ten biggest clones make up 28%. Sequenced here: peripheral blood, sampled before any cancer treatment. Receptors were obtained from a female donor older than 55 with stage I lung adenocarcinoma.

This chain connects TRBV5-1 to TRBJ2-5; 7 positions match TRBD1. Looked up from germline, CDR1 is SGHRS and CDR2 is YFSETQ. CDR3 size: 16 residues. With 4 bases clipped from V and 0 bases from J, the junction kept 9 bases outside the gene matches. This CDR3 is CASSPRDRKYQETQYF. In DNA form, the CDR3 reads TGCGCCAGCAGCCCCCGGGACAGAAAATACCAAGAGACCCAGTACTTC.

This clone came up once. The J gene is TRBJ2-7, the V gene TRBV10-2, with TRBD1 matching 7 bases. Germline V gives CDR1 WSHSY, CDR2 SAAADI. This CDR3 region has 12 residues. The trim removed 9 bases at V and 2 bases at J, leaving 4 bases unmatched. The CDR3 DNA is TGCGCCAGAGACAGGGCGCCCTACGAGCAGTACTTC. Protein: CARDRAPYEQYF.

J is TRBJ2-5 and V is TRBV29-1; 8 bases agree with TRBD1. V trimming: 3 bases; J trimming: 4 bases; junction bases outside the gene matches: 7. CDR1 SQVTM and CDR2 ANQGSEA come from the germline V gene. The CDR3 contains 14 residues. The CDR3 region has the DNA TGCAGCGTTGACCGACAGGGGACGGGAGAGACCCAGTACTTC. Protein product: CSVDRQGTGETQYF.

The chain carries TRBV7-9 and TRBJ2-6; a possible D gene is TRBD1 (6 bases). With 0 bases removed from V and 2 bases from J, the gap between germline ends came to 11 bases. The CDR3 extends over 17 amino acids. Germline CDR1 is SEHNR and CDR2 is FQNEAQ (reference sequence). The CDR3 spells CASSLASGATGANVLTF. As DNA, the CDR3 is TGTGCCAGCAGCTTAGCCTCAGGGGCAACTGGGGCCAACGTCCTGACTTTC.

A single count supports this clone. V is TRBV5-1 and J is TRBJ1-1; no clear D. The length of the CDR3 is 15 residues. CDR1 and CDR2 (germline): SGHRS, YFSETQ. Trimming stripped 6 bases from V and 6 bases from J, with 21 bases between. CDR3 sequence: CASTPLSALGSEAFF. DNA for the CDR3: TGCGCCAGCACCCCCCTGTCGGCCCTTGGCTCTGAAGCTTTCTTT.

A single count supports this clone. The chain uses TRBV9 and TRBJ2-2; 8 bases are shared with TRBD2. In germline, CDR1 is SGDLS, CDR2 YYNGEE. The ends lost 1 base at V and 3 bases at J; junction bases unmatched: 8. There are 17 residues in the CDR3. The CDR3 reads CASSVKGAGAYTGELFF. Here the CDR3 DNA reads TGTGCCAGCAGCGTAAAAGGAGCGGGGGCCTACACCGGGGAGCTGTTTTTT.

The chain carries TRBV11-2 and TRBJ2-1, with D perhaps matching TRBD1 (6 bases). Germline CDR1 and CDR2: SGHAT and FQNNGV. Trimming cost V 3 bases and J 8 bases, with 14 bases left between them. The CDR3 is 14 residues long. CDR3 sequence reads: CASSLGQPWDEQFF. The CDR3 DNA reads as TGTGCCAGCAGCTTGGGACAACCGTGGGATGAGCAGTTCTTC.

The chain links TRBV9 to TRBJ1-4; D remains unclear. Germline V gives CDR1 SGDLS, CDR2 YYNGEE. V gave up 0 bases and J gave up 0 bases, with 9 bases separating them. This CDR3 has 16 residues. The CDR3 loop reads CASSVDPDATNEKLFF. Written as DNA, the CDR3 is TGTGCCAGCAGCGTAGACCCCGACGCAACTAATGAAAAACTGTTTTTT.

V and J are TRBV7-2 and TRBJ1-3; the D is unclear. The V end lost 1 base, the J end lost 4 bases, and 8 bases lay between the germline ends. CDR3 length equals 14 residues. Germline-derived CDR1 and CDR2 are SGHTA and FQGNSA. This CDR3 is CASSLGGTGNTIYF. The CDR3 region has the DNA TGTGCCAGCAGCTTAGGCGGAACGGGAAACACCATATATTTT.

This chain links TRBV2 with TRBJ2-7; 13 bases match TRBD2. V gave up 6 bases and J gave up 4 bases; unmatched junction bases: 3. The CDR3 length is 14 residues. Germline CDR1 and CDR2: SNHLY and FYNNEI. CDR3 coding DNA: TGTGCCAGCAGACCGGGACTAGCGGGATACGAGCAGTACTTC. This encodes CASRPGLAGYEQYF. The full variable domain, in which reference TRBV2 and TRBJ2-7 provide the parts outside the CDR3, is EPEVTQTPSHQVTQMGQEVILRCVPISNHLYFYWYRQILGQKVEFLVSFYNNEISEKSEIFDDQFSVERPDGSNFTLKIRSTKLEDSAMYFCASRPGLAGYEQYFGPGTRLTVT.

This sequence joins TRBV10-1 and TRBJ2-2; maybe TRBD1 (5 bases). The CDR3 is 14 residues long. CDR1 and CDR2 (germline): WNHNN, SYGVQD (reference sequence). The V and J ends lost 5 bases and 2 bases respectively, with 9 bases between them. The CDR3 bases are TGCGCCAGCAGTTCCCAGGGAAACACCGGGGAGCTGTTTTTT. This translates into CASSSQGNTGELFF.

This clone was recorded a few times. The V gene is TRBV10-3, the J gene TRBJ1-1; 7 nucleotides match TRBD1. Per the germline V gene, CDR1 is ENHRY and CDR2 is SYGVKD. The CDR3 is 14 amino acids. V gave up 8 bases and J gave up 1 base; unmatched junction bases: 7. CDR3 bases: TGTGCCATCTCCTTGGGACAGCAGAACACTGAAGCTTTCTTT. Translation gives CAISLGQQNTEAFF.

This rearrangement joins TRBV2 to TRBJ1-6, with D unclear. V was pared by 6 bases and J by 14 bases, with 14 bases between. The CDR3 length is 12 residues. In germline, CDR1 is SNHLY, CDR2 FYNNEI. CDR3 loop: CASSSLGSALHF. CDR3 in DNA: TGTGCCAGCAGCTCCCTAGGATCGGCCCTCCACTTT.

V is TRBV5-4 and J is TRBJ2-3, with D maybe TRBD1 (5 bases). Germline V gene sequence: CDR1 SGHNT, CDR2 YYREEE (reference sequence). This CDR3 has 15 amino acids. V was clipped by 0 bases and J by 2 bases, with 10 bases between them. DNA for the CDR3: TGTGCCAGCAGCTTGGGGACAACGCTCACAGATACGCAGTATTTT. Its protein product is CASSLGTTLTDTQYF.

The V and J genes are TRBV7-9 and TRBJ1-2; 7 bases are a match to TRBD1. This CDR3 contains 15 residues. After removal of 1 base from V and 2 bases from J, the junction contained 4 bases not matched to a gene. Germline V lookup: CDR1 SEHNR, CDR2 FQNEAQ (reference sequence). This CDR3 is CASSLGRDSNYGYTF. CDR3 nucleotide sequence: TGTGCCAGCAGCTTAGGCCGGGACAGCAACTATGGCTACACCTTC.